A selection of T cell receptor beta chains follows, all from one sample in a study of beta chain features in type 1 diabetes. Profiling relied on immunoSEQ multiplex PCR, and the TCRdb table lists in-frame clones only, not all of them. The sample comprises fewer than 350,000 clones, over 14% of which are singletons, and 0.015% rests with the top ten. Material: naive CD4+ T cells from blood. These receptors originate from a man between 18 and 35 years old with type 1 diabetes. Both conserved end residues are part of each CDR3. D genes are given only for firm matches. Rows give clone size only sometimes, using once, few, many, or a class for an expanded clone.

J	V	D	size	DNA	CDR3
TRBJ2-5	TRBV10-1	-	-	TGCGCCAGCAGTGAGTCGTGGCAGACGGGGGAGACCCAGTACTTC	CASSESWQTGETQYF
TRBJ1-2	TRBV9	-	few	TGTGCCAGCAGCGTCCGGGCTGAGCGGTATGGCTACACCTTC	CASSVRAERYGYTF
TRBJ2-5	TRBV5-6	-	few	TGTGCCAGCAGCTTGGCGGGAGCAGAGACCCAGTACTTC	CASSLAGAETQYF
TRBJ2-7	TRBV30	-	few	TGTGCCTGGAGTTCCGATGAGAGGGAGCAGTACTTC	CAWSSDEREQYF
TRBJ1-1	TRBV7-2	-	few	TGTGCCAGCAGCCGAGGTCCGAACACTGAAGCTTTCTTT	CASSRGPNTEAFF
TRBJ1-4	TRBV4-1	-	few	TGCGCCAGCAGCCAAGACATTAGGGGTGAAAAACTGTTTTTT	CASSQDIRGEKLFF
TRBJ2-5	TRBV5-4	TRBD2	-	TGCGCCAGCAGCCTTCAGCGGGGTCAAGAGACCCAGTACTTC	CASSLQRGQETQYF
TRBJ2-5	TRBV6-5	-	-	TGTGCCAGCAGTTACCAAGGGGTCAAAGAGACCCAGTACTTC	CASSYQGVKETQYF
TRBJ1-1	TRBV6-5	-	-	TGTGCCAGCAGTTACTCGAGCAGGGGGAACACTGAAGCTTTCTTT	CASSYSSRGNTEAFF
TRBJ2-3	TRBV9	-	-	TGTGCCAGCAGCGGAGGAGGGACGGGGCGGGATACGCAGTATTTT	CASSGGGTGRDTQYF
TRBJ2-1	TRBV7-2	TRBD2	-	TGTGCCAGCAGCTCGGGGCGTGGGAGGGTATACAATGAGCAGTTCTTC	CASSSGRGRVYNEQFF
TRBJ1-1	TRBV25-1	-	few	TGTGCCAGCAGTGATAGGCGGGCCACCACTGAAGCTTTCTTT	CASSDRRATTEAFF
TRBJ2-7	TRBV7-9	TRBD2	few	TGTGCCAGCAGCTTAGCCCCAGCGGGGTCGTACGAGCAGTACTTC	CASSLAPAGSYEQYF
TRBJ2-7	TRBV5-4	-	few	TGTGCCAGCAGCCATGAGGACTACGAGCAGTACTTC	CASSHEDYEQYF
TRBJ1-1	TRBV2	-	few	TGTGCCAGCATAGGGGAGGGAGACACTGAAGCTTTCTTT	CASIGEGDTEAFF
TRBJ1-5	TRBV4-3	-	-	TGCGCCAGCAGCCAAAGTGCGACAGGCTATAGCAATCAGCCCCAGCATTTT	CASSQSATGYSNQPQHF
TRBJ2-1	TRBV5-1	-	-	TGCGCCAGCAGCTCCCTCGGAGAGAGAGCACAGGGCAATGAGCAGTTCTTC	CASSSLGERAQGNEQFF
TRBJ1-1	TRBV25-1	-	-	TGTGCCAGCAGTGAAAACAGGGAGAACACTGAAGCTTTCTTT	CASSENRENTEAFF
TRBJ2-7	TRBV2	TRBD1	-	TGTGCCAGCAGTGAGGACAGGTCCTACGAGCAGTACTTC	CASSEDRSYEQYF
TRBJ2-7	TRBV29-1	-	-	TGCAGCGTGGGGCGGACAGAGCTCGGGGGGGAGCAGTACTTC	CSVGRTELGGEQYF
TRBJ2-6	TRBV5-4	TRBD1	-	TGTGCCAGCAGCCAAGAAGGGACAGGGACTGGGGCCAACGTCCTGACTTTC	CASSQEGTGTGANVLTF
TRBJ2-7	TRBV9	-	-	TGTGCCAGCAGCCTCCTTCGTCGCAGTAAGAGGTCCTACGAGCAGTACTTC	CASSLLRRSKRSYEQYF
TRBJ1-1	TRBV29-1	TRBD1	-	TGCAGCGTGAGGGACAGGGGAAGCACTGAAGCTTTCTTT	CSVRDRGSTEAFF
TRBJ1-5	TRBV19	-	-	TGTGCCAGTAGGACCCGACAGCTCAATCAGCCCCAGCATTTT	CASRTRQLNQPQHF
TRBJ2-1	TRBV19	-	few	TGTGCCAGTAGTATGGGGGGGCAGGATGAGCAGTTCTTC	CASSMGGQDEQFF
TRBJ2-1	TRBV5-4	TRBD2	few	TGTGCCAGCAGCCACGGACTAGCTTCTCACAATGAGCAGTTCTTC	CASSHGLASHNEQFF
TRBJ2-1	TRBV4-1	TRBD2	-	TGCGCCAGCAGCCAAGAATGGGGTAGCGGGGGATTATACAATGAGCAGTTCTTC	CASSQEWGSGGLYNEQFF
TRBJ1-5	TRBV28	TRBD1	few	TGTGCCAGCAGCCCCACGACAGGGAACGATCAGCCCCAGCATTTT	CASSPTTGNDQPQHF
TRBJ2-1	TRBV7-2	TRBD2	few	TGTGCCAGCAGCTTTACCGGGACTAGCGGGCTTTGGGAGCAGTTCTTC	CASSFTGTSGLWEQFF
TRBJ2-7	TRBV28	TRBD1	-	TGTGCCAGCGGTAGACAGGGGCTCTCCTACGAGCAGTACTTC	CASGRQGLSYEQYF
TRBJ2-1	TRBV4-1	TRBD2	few	TGCGCCAGCAGCCAAGATTTAACTAGCGGGAGAGCCCGTCCGATCTTC	CASSQDLTSGRARPIF
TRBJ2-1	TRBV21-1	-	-	TGTGCCAGCAGCGGCCCAGGGGATGAGCAGTTCTTC	CASSGPGDEQFF
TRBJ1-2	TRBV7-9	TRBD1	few	TGTGCCAGCAGGACACCGGGACAGATCTATGGCTACACCTTC	CASRTPGQIYGYTF
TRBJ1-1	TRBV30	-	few	TGTGCCTGGGCCAGGGGCCTGAACACTGAAGCTTTCTTT	CAWARGLNTEAFF
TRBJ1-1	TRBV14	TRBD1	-	TGTGCCAGCGCGAATCGCCGGACAGGGGAAACTGAAGCTTTCTTT	CASANRRTGETEAFF
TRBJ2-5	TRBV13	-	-	TGTGCCAGCAGCCCACGCGGTGCGGGGATAGAGACCCAGTACTTC	CASSPRGAGIETQYF
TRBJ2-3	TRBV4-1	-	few	TGCGCCAGCACTAACGCCCCCCGCCTGGATACGCAGTATTTT	CASTNAPRLDTQYF
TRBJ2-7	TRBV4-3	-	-	TGCGCCAGCAGCCAAGATCTGACCAGGTCGATCTCCTACGAGCAGTACTTC	CASSQDLTRSISYEQYF
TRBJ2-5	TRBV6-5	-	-	TGTGCCAGCACCCCTGGTCAGGTGCTGAGAGAGACCCAGTACTTC	CASTPGQVLRETQYF